Listed below are T cell receptor beta chains from one sample, sequenced in a study of blood T cell repertoires in COVID-19. Sequencing was performed with immunoSEQ multiplex PCR; in TCRdb, only in-frame clones are kept and a portion is missing. The profile shows fewer than 25,000 clones, around 87% of them singletons. The sample was peripheral blood. The receptors here all came from a human donor with active COVID-19. The donor label of this sample is uncertain. Both conserved end residues are part of each CDR3. The D gene is left open where the match is weak. Rows may omit the clone size; those that give it use once, few, many or a size class.

size,J,V,D,DNA,CDR3
once,TRBJ2-2,TRBV4-3,NA,TGCGCCAGCAGCCAAGCTCCTGGAGGGGCCGGGGAGCTGTTTTTT,CASSQAPGGAGELFF
once,TRBJ2-3,TRBV29-1,NA,TGCAGCGTTGCTGGCGGGGTCCTCACAGATACGCAGTATTTT,CSVAGGVLTDTQYF
NA,TRBJ2-1,TRBV6-2/TRBV6-3,TRBD2,TGTGCCAGCAGTTTAGCTAGCGGGATTTATGAGCAGTTCTTC,CASSLASGIYEQFF
few,TRBJ2-7,TRBV2,NA,TGTGCCAGCGGGGCTTCCGGATCCTACGAGCAGTACTTC,CASGASGSYEQYF
NA,TRBJ2-1,TRBV9,TRBD2,TGTGCCAGCAGCATTAGCGGGGGCAGCTACAATGAGCAGTTCTTC,CASSISGGSYNEQFF
NA,TRBJ2-2,TRBV7-2,TRBD2,TGTGCCAGCAGCTTATCTAGCGGATTTGTCGGGGAGCTGTTTTTT,CASSLSSGFVGELFF
NA,TRBJ1-4,TRBV4-2,TRBD1,TGTGCCAGCAGCTTCCCCTTAAAGACAGGGGCTAATGAAAAACTGTTTTTT,CASSFPLKTGANEKLFF
NA,TRBJ2-2,TRBV7-2,TRBD2,TGTGCCAGCAGCTCCAGCGGGAGTCCGGGCCGCACCGGGGAGCTGTTTTTT,CASSSSGSPGRTGELFF
NA,TRBJ2-1,TRBV10-1,TRBD2,TGCGCCAGCAGCCGCCAGCGGGGGGGATACAATGAGCAGTTCTTC,CASSRQRGGYNEQFF
NA,TRBJ1-5,TRBV28,NA,TGTGCCAGCAGTAGGGGAAACAATCAGCCCCAGCATTTT,CASSRGNNQPQHF
NA,TRBJ2-5,TRBV29-1,NA,TGCAGCGTTGGGCCACAAGAGACCCAGTACTTC,CSVGPQETQYF
NA,TRBJ2-3,TRBV7-9,NA,TGTGCCAGCAGCTCTGTTAGCACAGATACGCAGTATTTT,CASSSVSTDTQYF
NA,TRBJ2-5,TRBV11-3,TRBD2,TGTGCCAGCAGCGAACTAGCGGGTAAAGAGACCCAGTACTTC,CASSELAGKETQYF
NA,TRBJ1-1,TRBV5-6,NA,TGTGCCAGCAGCTCTATTTTTCAGGGCGGGGGCACTGAAGCTTTCTTT,CASSSIFQGGGTEAFF
NA,TRBJ2-5,TRBV5-1,NA,TGCGCCAGCAGCTTAATGGGGGGGCCAGAGACCCAGTACTTC,CASSLMGGPETQYF
NA,TRBJ1-4,TRBV30,NA,TGTGCCTGGAGCGGTACAGGGCGGGGGGAAAAACTGTTTTTT,CAWSGTGRGEKLFF
NA,TRBJ2-5,TRBV3-1/TRBV3-2,NA,TGTGCCAGCAGCCAACCAGGCAAGGGGTCAGAGACCCAGTACTTC,CASSQPGKGSETQYF
NA,TRBJ2-1,TRBV11-3,NA,TGTGCCAGCAGCTTAGTGATGGTTAGTAACCACAATGAGCAGTTCTTC,CASSLVMVSNHNEQFF
few,TRBJ1-2,TRBV5-5,NA,TGTGCCAGCAGCTTGGGGATACAGGGAGCCACTAACTATGGCTACACCTTC,CASSLGIQGATNYGYTF
NA,TRBJ1-1,TRBV7-2,NA,TGTGCCAGCAGCTTAGCCGCAGGGCGGGGGAACACTGAAGCTTTCTTT,CASSLAAGRGNTEAFF
NA,TRBJ2-3,TRBV5-6,TRBD1,TGTGCCAGCAGCTTTTCCGGGACAGGGGGCCCTCACACAGATACGCAGTATTTT,CASSFSGTGGPHTDTQYF
NA,TRBJ1-2,TRBV6-5,NA,TGTGCCAGCAGTTACACCCAGGCCTATGGCTACACCTTC,CASSYTQAYGYTF
NA,TRBJ2-7,TRBV10-3,NA,TGTGCCATCAGTCGACAGGAGACCTCCTACGAGCAGTACTTC,CAISRQETSYEQYF
once,TRBJ1-2,TRBV28,NA,TGTGCCAGCAGCGCGGGGGGTTATGGCTACACCTTC,CASSAGGYGYTF
once,TRBJ2-2,TRBV24-1,NA,TGTGCCACCAGTGATACAGGGTTCGTCGGGGAGCTGTTTTTT,CATSDTGFVGELFF
NA,TRBJ1-5,TRBV19,NA,TGTGCCAGTAGTATACGGTCAGGGGCGGTTTTTCAGCCCCAGCATTTT,CASSIRSGAVFQPQHF
NA,TRBJ2-3,TRBV4-1,NA,TGCGCCAGCAGCCAAGAGGCAGGCACAGATACGCAGTATTTT,CASSQEAGTDTQYF
NA,TRBJ1-1,TRBV7-9,NA,TGTGCCAGCAGCTTGATGGGGGGTTTGAACACTGAAGCTTTCTTT,CASSLMGGLNTEAFF
NA,TRBJ2-7,TRBV12-5,TRBD1,TGTGCTAGTGGTTCTACGGGACAGGGGCGCTGGAGGAACGAGCAGTACTTC,CASGSTGQGRWRNEQYF
NA,TRBJ2-3,TRBV20-1,NA,TGCAGTGCTAGTAGGGGGAGGGCCTACACAGATACGCAGTATTTT,CSASRGRAYTDTQYF
once,TRBJ2-2,TRBV28,TRBD1,TGTGCCAGCAGTTTAAGGACAGGGAACACCGGGGAGCTGTTTTTT,CASSLRTGNTGELFF
NA,TRBJ2-1,TRBV18,TRBD2,TGTGCCAGCTCACCGCGTGGACTAGCGGGGGGGCATAGTGAGCAGTTCTTC,CASSPRGLAGGHSEQFF
few,TRBJ2-1,TRBV6-2/TRBV6-3,TRBD2,TGTGCCAGCAGTTACCCTTTAGGACTAGCGGGGACCTACAATGAGCAGTTCTTC,CASSYPLGLAGTYNEQFF
NA,TRBJ2-3,TRBV7-9,TRBD2,TGTGCCAGCAGCTTTCTAGCGGGAGGGTCGGGCACAGATACGCAGTATTTT,CASSFLAGGSGTDTQYF
once,TRBJ2-3,TRBV29-1,NA,TGCAGCGTCAAGGGGGGAGGGGCGCCAGATACGCAGTATTTT,CSVKGGGAPDTQYF
NA,TRBJ1-2,TRBV19,TRBD1,TGTGCCAGTAGTATCCCCATAGGACAGGGGGCAGCAATCTATGGCTACACCTTC,CASSIPIGQGAAIYGYTF
NA,TRBJ2-5,TRBV20-1,NA,TGCAGTGCTAGTTCACCCACGGGGGAGACCCAGTACTTC,CSASSPTGETQYF
NA,TRBJ2-7,TRBV19,TRBD2,TGTGCCAGTAGTATGCAAAGGGCGGTAGCGGGAGGCTACGAGCAGTACTTC,CASSMQRAVAGGYEQYF
NA,TRBJ2-5,TRBV6-2/TRBV6-3,TRBD2,TGTGCCAGCAGTTACTTTGGGACTAGCGGGGGGGCCCCTGAGACCCAGTACTTC,CASSYFGTSGGAPETQYF
NA,TRBJ2-3,TRBV6-5,TRBD1,TGTGCCACCCCAGGGGGCTTCACAGATACGCAGTATTTT,CATPGGFTDTQYF
NA,TRBJ1-5,TRBV27,NA,TGTGCCAGCAGTTTATTTCACGGGGTGGGTCAGCCCCAGCATTTT,CASSLFHGVGQPQHF
NA,TRBJ2-5,TRBV5-4,TRBD1,TGTGCCAGCAGCTTGGATCAGGACAGGGCAGAGACCCAGTACTTC,CASSLDQDRAETQYF
NA,TRBJ2-7,TRBV27,NA,TGTGCCAGCAGTTCCCGTAGCTCCTACGAGCAGTACTTC,CASSSRSSYEQYF